This T cell receptor beta chain was recorded in a study of Graves' ophthalmopathy and Graves' hyperthyroidism. Overall study: A follow-up of 18 months without ophthalmopathy meant that hyperthyroidism was stable.

This clonotype was observed many times. Its antigen is not known. The CDR3 is 13 amino acids. The germline gives CDR1 LNHDA, CDR2 SQIVND (reference sequence). The V end was cut by 10 bases, the J end by 7 bases, with 17 bases between. Hyperthyroidism patients had new diagnoses, durations under 2 months, and ages of 18 to 65. Study-wide findings and caveats: With almost 90% sensitivity and 70% to 82% specificity, a 13-signature model separated ophthalmopathy from stable hyperthyroidism.

Amplified material comprised TCR beta CDR3 regions derived from RNA transcripts. RT-PCR was first run with HTBI primers, then multiplex PCR in a second round. In TCRdb, the multiplex PCR reads were re-called with MiXCR into one record per CDR3 protein. The sample consists of about 1.1 million distinct CDR3 sequences, about 40% of them appearing once. This sequence joins TRBV19 and TRBJ1-5, with D possibly TRBD1 on 5 matching bases. Sequencing was performed on peripheral blood or thyroid tissue (not recorded which). The source of this sequence is an adult man with Graves' hyperthyroidism. As DNA, the CDR3 is TGTGCCACCCAACCCATGGGGGGGCAGCCCCAGCATTTT. Protein sequence: CATQPMGGQPQHF.